The rows below give T cell receptor beta chains drawn from one sample of a study of CD8+CD57+ T cells in acquired aplastic anemia. TCRdb independently ran MiXCR on the reads; one entry per CDR3 protein. The data contain about 220,000 distinct CDR3 sequences, roughly 35% of them singletons. The sequenced sample consisted of sorted CD4+, CD8+, or CD8+CD57+ T cells (not recorded which) from PBMCs. These receptors were taken from a human donor in good health, serving as a control. The conserved cysteine and the conserved F or W are not part of the CDR3 here.

CDR3 protein,V gene
SARDATWGSYGYT,TRBV20-1
ATSLLNEQF,TRBV24-1
SARGQGVEQY,TRBV20-1
ASRRDSISGANVLT,TRBV6-4
ASSLLAGVDTDTQY,TRBV5-1
ASSLDSSLYEQY,TRBV7-6
ASSPRLSQPQH,TRBV7-9
ASRRQGSDSPLH,TRBV2
ASIKFGRGPATEAF,TRBV2
ASSIGFQLLPQYEQY,TRBV19
ASRWTGGQETQY,TRBV2
ASSYVATNEKLF,TRBV7-9
ASSPAGWTTNEKLF,TRBV11-2
SAVTEVNQPQH,TRBV20-1
ASSRSRTSVYEQY,TRBV6-1
ASRGQGKNTEAF,TRBV13
ASSLGLADHQPQH,TRBV5-6
ASTRDYNEQF,TRBV2
AWIALTEAF,TRBV30
ATSASGGAKDTQY,TRBV24-1
ATSSSQAGWSPLH,TRBV15
ASSPSFVVAVAYGYT,TRBV18
ASSSRPRSGQSPLH,TRBV28
ASSSIGGTARGDYGYT,TRBV11-2
ASSVSTAHEKLF,TRBV5-4
SARDIQKSSGNTIY,TRBV20-1
SVGQGFTEAF,TRBV29-1